This record concerns one T cell receptor beta chain sequence. Its antigen is still unknown. No base quality information exists; no much larger clone differs at one position. The sample is drawn from a study of shared clonotypes between healthy human individuals (dated by TCRdb to 2020 to 2021). Describing the broader study: A couple of women and three men aged 18 to 49 years were included in the cohort. Libraries were prepared and TCR repertoires were sequenced by different laboratories using diverse techniques, in order to increase sequencing depth and limit assay-specific biases. Leukapheresis yielded between about 0.85 and 9 billion PBMCs per donor. The study deeply sequenced blood TCR repertoires of five healthy adults to estimate repertoire size and the extent of clonotype sharing between individuals. Per donor, three plates each were used for CD4 naive and CD4 memory, two for CD8 naive, and one for CD8 memory.

TCR CDR3 regions were amplified from genomic DNA by multiplex PCR using the deep immunoSEQ assay. Extracted genomic DNA from each cell subset was distributed evenly across all wells of several immunoSEQ 96-well plates, and each plate was treated as a replicate. For sorted subsets, around 200 ng genomic DNA, equal to 30,000 to 35,000 T cell genomes, was loaded into each replicate PCR. Purified libraries were measured with a Qubit 3.0 fluorometer, size-checked on a Bioanalyzer 2100, and measured again with the KAPA Library Quantification kit. Every immunoSEQ 96-well plate was sequenced on a separate single-read 150-cycle Illumina NextSeq 550 flow cell. In the paper's pipeline: The immunoSEQ output contained only junctional sequences without quality scores, so filtering could not match that applied to full-length reads. To assign V/J genes and CDR3, sequences were annotated against IMGT germline references using PyIR, a Python wrapper for IgBLAST v1.9. Any read was removed if the V/J assignment was weak (E-value above 1e-6), the CDR3 was missing, or the read contained stop codons, out-of-frame junctions, or ambiguous translated residues. V3J clonotypes were defined as sequences sharing the same inferred V gene, J gene, and CDR3 amino acid sequence. To compute the percentage overlap between repertoires, the number of shared unique clonotypes was divided by the size of the smaller repertoire. RTK rarefaction, the Chao1 estimator, and Recon v2.1 estimates of unobserved clonotypes were used to assess repertoire richness. Generation probabilities were computed with OLGA for all TCRbeta clonotypes obtained by the gDNA method from a handful of donors. TCRdb holds this immuneACCESS table with in-frame rearrangements only. Some clones are missing; in checked studies, unresolved V genes explain under half, and the rest has no known cause. V and J calls and clone size come straight from that table; D and trimming were deduced from the DNA. In all, the sample holds hundreds of thousands of clones, and about 90% of those were seen once. In total, the top ten clones hold approximately 24% of the sample.

CD8 naive samples consisted of CD45RO-negative cells that were positively selected for CCR7, yielding a CD45RA+CCR7+ population without TemRA cells. The donors were healthy, HIV-negative adults who had no recently reported acute infections or vaccinations. Every donor was a Caucasian adult living in Nashville, Tennessee, USA. Blood was collected by leukapheresis, and PBMCs were isolated by Ficoll-Histopaque density gradient centrifugation and then cryopreserved in liquid nitrogen vapor phase. Analytical flow cytometry was used to check the purity and quantity of every magnetically sorted T cell population. Genomic DNA was isolated from every sorted fraction and measured by UV absorbance on a Nanodrop 2000c. What the work shows at the level of the full study, not this receptor alone: Compared with non-shared clonotypes, clonotypes shared by all four sorted-subset donors had higher generation probabilities. Even with the large sequencing depth, rarefaction of the sorted-subset datasets indicated that sequencing was incomplete. When several donors were compared, the shared fraction of clonotypes was around 4.6% for naive CD4, roughly 3.4% for naive CD8, 2% to 2.5% for memory CD4, and 0.35% to 0.4% for memory CD8. Based on pairwise subsampling, the degree of clonotype sharing among donors was expected to be affected by sequencing depth. Naive subsets generally had larger estimated clonotype richness than memory subsets. The genetic and exposure-history diversity represented was limited by the small number of donors. Only blood was sampled, and tissue TCR repertoires likely differ from those in blood.

The sequence was collected from a young man in good health. What was sequenced was naive CD8+ T cells sorted from blood. This specimen's cell subset or site label, interpreted: CD45RA+CCR7+.

The DNA reads TGTGCCAGCAGGGGCGGGAATGAAAAACTGTTTTTT. It is translated as CASRGGNEKLFF. The rearrangement joined TRBV7-9 to TRBJ1-4, with no confident D gene call. The V end loses 6 bases and the J end loses 5 bases, and a stretch of 7 bases separates them. CDR1 and CDR2 (SEHNR, FQNEAQ) derive from the germline V gene (reference sequence). Including the terminal cysteine and phenylalanine, the CDR3 comprises 12 residues. Only CDR3 DNA remains: 36 bases, in frame from the first base.